The 20 T cell receptor beta chains in this list originate from one sample, sequenced in a study of T cell responses to AZD1222 COVID-19 vaccine. The repertoire was sequenced with immunoSEQ multiplex PCR; TCRdb's copy has only in-frame clones and lacks some. The sample records roughly 100,000 clones, roughly 91% being singletons. The sequences come from peripheral blood, collected on day 0 of AZD1222 vaccination. These receptor sequences come from an adult in good health.

The chain is built from TRBV19 and TRBJ2-6; D possibly uses TRBD1 or TRBD2 (5 bases each). The V end lost 1 base, the J end lost 2 bases, and 6 bases lay between the germline ends. CDR1 and CDR2 from the germline V gene are LNHDA and SQIVND (reference sequence). The CDR3 runs to 15 residues. The CDR3 spells CASSIVGAGANVLTF. The CDR3 nucleotides read TGTGCCAGTAGTATAGTGGGGGCTGGGGCCAACGTCCTGACTTTC.

V is TRBV11-2 and J is TRBJ2-1, with 12 bases lining up with TRBD2. V was pared by 0 bases and J by 3 bases, with 12 bases of the junction left unmatched. The CDR3 is 20 residues long. In germline, CDR1 is SGHAT, CDR2 FQNNGV. CDR3 nucleotides: TGTGCCAGCAGCTTAGATGCCCCCCGGACTAGCGGGACCTTCTACAATGAGCAGTTCTTC. This gives the protein CASSLDAPRTSGTFYNEQFF.

Of note for this clone: A junction end diverges from the germline sequence, so it may reflect a read error. The rearrangement links TRBV18 to TRBJ2-4, with D hard to call. The CDR3 runs 9 residues. In germline, CDR1 is KGHSH, CDR2 LQKENI. CDR3 residues: CASSRRLTF. DNA for the CDR3: TGTGCCAGCTCACGTAGGCTCACCTTC.

The chain employs TRBV6-5 and TRBJ2-1; TRBD1 aligns across 12 bases. V trimming: 8 bases; J trimming: 6 bases; junction bases outside the gene matches: 5. The CDR3 runs 14 residues. Germline V gene sequence: CDR1 MNHEY, CDR2 SVGAGI. The CDR3 bases are TGTGCCAGCGATTCGGGACAGGGGGCCAATGAGCAGTTCTTC. Amino acids: CASDSGQGANEQFF.

The chain carries TRBV4-1 and TRBJ1-5; 9 nucleotides align to TRBD1. The junction had 8 bases not matched to a gene; V was cut back by 0 bases and J by 2 bases. The germline CDR1 and CDR2 sequences are MGHRA and YSYEKL. The CDR3 is 18 amino acids. Written as DNA, the CDR3 is TGCGCCAGCAGCCAAGATTCTGGTGGGGACAGGGGCAATCAGCCCCAGCATTTT. This sequence encodes CASSQDSGGDRGNQPQHF.

The chain links TRBV4-3 to TRBJ2-4, with 8 nucleotides matching TRBD2. V shed 1 base, J shed 7 bases, and the junction held 6 bases outside the gene matches. Looked up from germline, CDR1 is LGHNA and CDR2 is YSLEER. This CDR3 is 15 amino acids long. This chain's CDR3 is CASSQGVAGTNIQYF. CDR3 nucleotide sequence: TGCGCCAGCAGCCAAGGGGTAGCGGGAACGAACATTCAGTACTTC.

The CDR3 region has the DNA TGTGCCAGCAGACCATCAGGGGGCAATCAGCCCCAGCATTTT. Its translation: CASRPSGGNQPQHF. The chain carries TRBV6-5 and TRBJ1-5; tentatively, D is TRBD1 (6 bases). V was shortened by 6 bases and J by 2 bases, with 11 bases between the two germline ends. Germline CDR1 reads MNHEY; CDR2 reads SVGAGI. The CDR3 is 14 residues long.

The V call is TRBV5-1, the J call TRBJ2-7, with D possibly called TRBD1 or TRBD2 (5 bases each). Deletions cut 4 bases from V and 4 bases from J, with 18 bases between. This CDR3 spans 15 amino acids. The V gene's germline CDR1 is SGHRS and CDR2 YFSETQ. The DNA for the CDR3 is TGCGCCAGCAGCCCCGGGGCGGGTCCGAGGTACGAGCAGTACTTC. It translates to CASSPGAGPRYEQYF. The whole variable domain, filled in from reference TRBV5-1 and TRBJ2-7, reads KAGVTQTPRYLIKTRGQQVTLSCSPISGHRSVSWYQQTPGQGLQFLFEYFSETQRNKGNFPGRFSGRQFSNSRSEMNVSTLELGDSALYLCASSPGAGPRYEQYFGPGTRLTVT.

The chain employs TRBV7-2 and TRBJ2-7; D unclear. The V end lost 5 bases, the J end lost 5 bases, and 10 bases lay between the germline ends. Germline V CDR1 and CDR2: SGHTA, FQGNSA. This CDR3 comprises 12 residues. CDR3 loop: CASSPRSHEQYF. In DNA, the CDR3 is TGTGCCAGCAGCCCAAGGAGTCACGAGCAGTACTTC.

This clone was seen once. This chain links TRBV27 with TRBJ2-7; 9 bases align to TRBD2. Germline V lookup: CDR1 MNHEY, CDR2 SMNVEV (reference sequence). The CDR3 length is 14 residues. The trim removed 6 bases at V and 0 bases at J, leaving 3 bases unmatched. The CDR3 is CASRLAGHSYEQYF. CDR3 nucleotide sequence: TGTGCCAGCAGGCTAGCGGGACACTCCTACGAGCAGTACTTC.

This chain links TRBV5-1 with TRBJ1-1; D is ambiguous. In germline, CDR1 is SGHRS, CDR2 YFSETQ. The CDR3 is 14 residues long. V was clipped by 1 base and J by 0 bases, with 7 bases between them. The CDR3 bases are TGCGCCAGCAGCTTGAACAGCATGAACACTGAAGCTTTCTTT. It is translated as CASSLNSMNTEAFF.

V usage is TRBV5-1 and J usage is TRBJ2-7, with 10 bases fitting TRBD1. The CDR3 loop spans 16 amino acids. J was trimmed by 2 bases and V by 1 base; bases with no gene match: 6. Germline assignment: CDR1 SGHRS and CDR2 YFSETQ. CDR3: CASSLNSGTGAYEQYF. For the CDR3, the DNA is TGCGCCAGCAGCTTGAACTCCGGGACAGGGGCCTACGAGCAGTACTTC.

This clone was counted once. This chain connects TRBV3-1 (or the pseudogene TRBV3-2) to TRBJ1-1; the D is unclear. Germline CDR1 reads LGHDT; CDR2 reads YNNKEL (reference sequence). The CDR3 is 14 amino acids. The V end lost 4 bases, the J end lost 1 base, and 10 bases lay between the germline ends. CDR3 protein: CASSPIGGNTEAFF. The DNA of the CDR3 is TGTGCCAGCAGCCCTATCGGCGGGAACACTGAAGCTTTCTTT.

The rearrangement uses TRBV27 and TRBJ2-7, with D possibly TRBD2 on 5 matching bases. Germline values: CDR1 MNHEY, CDR2 SMNVEV (reference sequence). Trimming stripped 8 bases from V and 5 bases from J, with 16 bases between. The CDR3 covers 13 residues. The CDR3 region is CASPGPGLHEQYF. The DNA of the CDR3 is TGTGCCAGCCCCGGGCCGGGGTTACACGAGCAGTACTTC.

The chain links TRBV28 to TRBJ1-2; 9 bases fit TRBD1. The trim removed 5 bases at V and 3 bases at J, leaving 4 bases unmatched. In germline, CDR1 is MDHEN, CDR2 SYDVKM. The CDR3 spans 14 residues. CDR3 region: CASSPGQGDYGYTF. Written as DNA, the CDR3 is TGTGCCAGCAGTCCGGGACAGGGTGACTATGGCTACACCTTC.

This chain links TRBV10-1 with TRBJ2-1; D unresolved. The V gene's germline CDR1 is WNHNN and CDR2 SYGVQD (reference sequence). CDR3 length equals 14 residues. Trimming stripped 4 bases from V and 0 bases from J, with 7 bases between. For the CDR3, the DNA is TGCGCCAGCAGTGGGGTGGGCTCCTACAATGAGCAGTTCTTC. Protein: CASSGVGSYNEQFF.

This sequence joins TRBV18 and TRBJ1-1; D gene ambiguous. The CDR3 runs to 15 residues. V was pared by 2 bases and J by 1 base, with 11 bases between. Per germline, CDR1 KGHSH and CDR2 LQKENI. The CDR3 nucleotides read TGTGCCAGCTCACCAGGGAGATCTGCGAACACTGAAGCTTTCTTT. Its protein product is CASSPGRSANTEAFF.

This sequence joins TRBV7-9 and TRBJ1-2; a possible D gene is TRBD1 (6 bases). V gave up 2 bases and J gave up 8 bases, with 9 bases separating them. This CDR3 is 12 amino acids long. Germline lookup yields CDR1 SEHNR and CDR2 FQNEAQ (reference sequence). The CDR3 DNA follows: TGTGCCAGCAGCTTAACAGGGTGGGGCTACACCTTC. Translation: CASSLTGWGYTF.

This clone has just one count. The J gene is TRBJ2-2, the V gene TRBV27, with D uncertain. V lost 3 bases to trimming and J lost 6 bases, with 5 bases between them. Per germline, CDR1 MNHEY and CDR2 SMNVEV (reference sequence). This CDR3 contains 12 residues. The CDR3: CASSFLAGELFF. DNA for the CDR3: TGTGCCAGCAGTTTTTTAGCCGGGGAGCTGTTTTTT.

The chain is built from TRBV19 and TRBJ2-1, with D possibly matching TRBD1 (5 bases). The length of the CDR3 is 14 residues. Trimming removed 5 bases from V and 4 bases from J, with 12 bases in between. Per the germline V gene, CDR1 is LNHDA and CDR2 is SQIVND (reference sequence). Here the CDR3 reads CASSVDSLYNEQFF. CDR3 sequence (DNA): TGTGCCAGTAGTGTCGACAGCCTATACAATGAGCAGTTCTTC.